Each of the 20 T cell receptor beta chains below was sequenced from the same sample in a study of OX40 agonist ivuxolimab in advanced cancers. Libraries were prepared by immunoSEQ multiplex PCR; TCRdb keeps only in-frame clonotypes and omits some of them. The sample comprises about 18,000 clones, just over 70% of which are singletons, and 15% to 20% rests with the top ten. Here the sequenced sample was CD4+ or CD8+ T cells sorted from blood, taken in a trial of the OX40 agonist ivuxolimab. The receptors come from an adult with an advanced solid tumor such as melanoma, head and neck, liver or kidney cancer.

V usage is TRBV7-9 and J usage is TRBJ2-1; D uncertain. The CDR3 has 13 amino acids. The germline gives CDR1 SEHNR, CDR2 FQNEAQ (reference sequence). Trimming stripped 4 bases from V and 4 bases from J, with 8 bases between. CDR3 region: CASSSDTYNEQFF. CDR3 sequence (DNA): TGTGCCAGCAGCTCTGACACTTACAATGAGCAGTTCTTC.

A single count supports this clone. CDR3 residues: CSVENLSGSSTDTQYF. CDR3 in DNA: TGCAGCGTGGAAAATTTAAGCGGGAGCAGCACAGATACGCAGTATTTT. This chain joins TRBV29-1 and TRBJ2-3, with 8 bases identical to TRBD2. The CDR3 spans 16 residues. Looked up from germline, CDR1 is SQVTM and CDR2 is ANQGSEA. V shed 6 bases, J shed 0 bases, and the junction held 11 bases outside the gene matches.

The V gene is TRBV15, the J gene TRBJ2-7; TRBD1 matches 9 bases. The length of the CDR3 is 14 residues. CDR1 is LNHNV and CDR2 is YYDKDF in the germline V gene (reference sequence). Trimming removed 3 bases from V and 5 bases from J; junction bases left unmatched: 5. The CDR3 DNA follows: TGTGCCACCAGCAGGGGACAGGGAGGAGACGAGCAGTACTTC. This translates into CATSRGQGGDEQYF.

This clone was observed a few times. V is TRBV7-9 and J is TRBJ2-3; 11 nucleotides match TRBD2. The CDR3 runs 15 residues. Germline CDR1 and CDR2: SEHNR and FQNEAQ (reference sequence). Unmatched junction bases numbered 7, after V lost 3 bases and J lost 8 bases. CDR3: CASSFTSGSGGTQYF. CDR3 DNA: TGTGCCAGCAGCTTTACTAGCGGGAGTGGAGGTACGCAGTATTTT.

The chain has TRBV10-3 and TRBJ2-7; 9 bases align to TRBD2. The CDR3 is 17 residues long. V trimming: 0 bases; J trimming: 1 base; junction bases outside the gene matches: 7. Per germline, CDR1 ENHRY and CDR2 SYGVKD. The CDR3 sequence: CAISESEVAGASYEQYF. The CDR3 DNA follows: TGTGCCATCAGTGAGTCGGAGGTAGCGGGAGCTTCCTACGAGCAGTACTTC.

This clone was recorded once. The rearrangement joins TRBV30 to TRBJ1-4, with D hard to call. Germline CDR1 GTSNPN, CDR2 SVGIG (reference sequence). V gave up 3 bases and J gave up 5 bases, with 7 bases separating them. The CDR3 totals 12 residues. Here the CDR3 DNA reads TGTGCCTGGAGGCCGGGGAATGAAAAACTGTTTTTT. Protein product: CAWRPGNEKLFF.

V and J are TRBV15 and TRBJ2-3; D is unresolved. The CDR3 contains 14 residues. The germline gives CDR1 LNHNV, CDR2 YYDKDF (reference sequence). The V end lost 3 bases, the J end lost 3 bases, and 10 bases lay between the germline ends. The CDR3 coding sequence is TGTGCCACCAGCAGGCAGGACGGTACAGATACGCAGTATTTT. This encodes CATSRQDGTDTQYF.

The DNA for the CDR3 is TGTGCCAGCAGCTTAGTGGCAGCCTCCGGGGAGCTGTTTTTT. Translated: CASSLVAASGELFF. The rearrangement joins TRBV7-9 to TRBJ2-2, with unresolved D. V was cut by 1 base and J by 6 bases, with 9 bases left in between. The CDR3 covers 14 residues. Germline CDR1 SEHNR, CDR2 FQNEAQ (reference sequence).

The rearrangement uses TRBV7-9 and TRBJ2-5; the match to TRBD2 covers 8 bases. J was trimmed by 5 bases and V by 5 bases; bases with no gene match: 13. Germline CDR1 SEHNR, CDR2 FQNEAQ (reference sequence). The CDR3 length is 16 residues. For the CDR3, the DNA is TGTGCCAGCAGCCCAGATAGAGCGGGAGCCTTGGAGACCCAGTACTTC. Encoded protein: CASSPDRAGALETQYF.

There are a few counts of this clone. V is TRBV18 and J is TRBJ2-3; weak D call: TRBD2 (6 bases). Germline CDR1 and CDR2: KGHSH and LQKENI. This CDR3 has 15 residues. V lost 3 bases to trimming and J lost 5 bases, with 15 bases between them. The CDR3 sequence: CASSPSGGIGDTQYF. The CDR3 bases are TGTGCCAGCTCACCTAGTGGGGGGATCGGAGATACGCAGTATTTT.

V is TRBV27 and J is TRBJ1-1; D is perhaps TRBD1 (6 bases). The V end lost 5 bases, the J end lost 9 bases, and 16 bases lay between the germline ends. The CDR3 covers 13 residues. The germline gives CDR1 MNHEY, CDR2 SMNVEV (reference sequence). The CDR3 sequence is CASSPVDSIKAFF. CDR3 DNA sequence: TGTGCCAGCAGTCCCGTGGACAGCATTAAAGCTTTCTTT.

The chain uses TRBV28 and TRBJ1-2, with unresolved D. This CDR3 contains 16 residues. The V end was cut by 4 bases, the J end by 0 bases, with 15 bases between. Germline V gives CDR1 MDHEN, CDR2 SYDVKM. Written as DNA, the CDR3 is TGTGCCAGCAGTTCGACCCGTGATTTAACTAACTATGGCTACACCTTC. This sequence encodes CASSSTRDLTNYGYTF.

This clone was seen a handful of times. The chain is built from TRBV7-6 and TRBJ2-7; D remains unclear. Germline V gene lookup returns CDR1 SGHVS and CDR2 FNYEAQ. V lost 2 bases and J lost 2, with 10 bases in between. CDR3 length: 14 amino acids. The CDR3 spells CASSLNGSPYEQYF. The CDR3 nucleotides are TGTGCCAGCAGCTTAAACGGGTCCCCCTACGAGCAGTACTTC.

The CDR3 here is CAWARYGDNEKLFF. The CDR3 bases are TGTGCCTGGGCACGGTATGGGGATAATGAAAAACTGTTTTTT. The V and J genes are TRBV30 and TRBJ1-4; D remains unclear. V lost 5 bases and J 4 bases, leaving 14 bases between the germline ends. Per germline, CDR1 GTSNPN and CDR2 SVGIG (reference sequence). The CDR3 runs to 14 residues.

The rearrangement uses TRBV5-1 and TRBJ2-1; 10 bases align to TRBD2. J lost 1 base, V lost 7 bases, and 5 bases had no gene match. This CDR3 region has 15 residues. The germline CDR1 and CDR2 sequences are SGHRS and YFSETQ. DNA for the CDR3: TGCGCCAGCGGAGCGGGAGGGGGGTCCTACAATGAGCAGTTCTTC. It translates to CASGAGGGSYNEQFF. The whole variable domain, remainder taken from reference TRBV5-1 and TRBJ2-1, is KAGVTQTPRYLIKTRGQQVTLSCSPISGHRSVSWYQQTPGQGLQFLFEYFSETQRNKGNFPGRFSGRQFSNSRSEMNVSTLELGDSALYLCASGAGGGSYNEQFFGPGTRLTVL.

Remarks on this clone: One end of the junction does not line up with germline, which may come from a read error. The chain carries TRBV5-1 and TRBJ2-5; TRBD1 agrees at 9 bases. Looked up from germline, CDR1 is SGHRS and CDR2 is YFSETQ. This CDR3 is built from 17 residues. CDR3 sequence (DNA): TGCGCCAGCAGCCCCGGACAGGGGATGAGGGGAAGAGAGGCCCAGTACTTC. Amino acids: CASSPGQGMRGREAQYF.

Regarding this clone: Other DNA sequences in this specimen translate into the identical CDR3. The V call is TRBV27, the J call TRBJ2-1; perhaps TRBD1 as D (7 bases). Trimming shortened V by 4 bases and J by 3 bases, and 10 bases separated the two germline ends. The CDR3 loop spans 14 amino acids. Germline CDR1 and CDR2: MNHEY and SMNVEV (reference sequence). CDR3 sequence: CASSSQGGYNEQFF. The CDR3 DNA reads TGTGCCAGCAGTTCTCAGGGGGGCTACAATGAGCAGTTCTTC.

V gene TRBV19 combines with J gene TRBJ2-7; TRBD1 matches 7 bases. Germline CDR1 LNHDA, CDR2 SQIVND (reference sequence). After removal of 4 bases from V and 1 base from J, the junction contained 7 bases not matched to a gene. This CDR3 is 15 amino acids long. As DNA, the CDR3 is TGTGCCAGTAGTAGGGGACAGACTTCTTCCTACGAGCAGTACTTC. This sequence encodes CASSRGQTSSYEQYF.

This clone was detected a few times. This chain links TRBV27 with TRBJ2-3; D remains unclear. Germline CDR1 is MNHEY and CDR2 is SMNVEV (reference sequence). There are 15 residues in the CDR3. The V end lost 2 bases, the J end lost 3 bases, and 12 bases lay between the germline ends. The CDR3 bases are TGTGCCAGCAGTTTAAGGGCCCCGGAAACAGATACGCAGTATTTT. Translating gives CASSLRAPETDTQYF.

The rearrangement links TRBV27 to TRBJ2-5, with D unresolved. The CDR3 length is 13 residues. V shed 1 base and J shed 3 bases, with 6 bases lying between them. Germline V gives CDR1 MNHEY, CDR2 SMNVEV (reference sequence). The CDR3 region has the DNA TGTGCCAGCAGTTTATTACCGGAAGAGACCCAGTACTTC. Its protein is CASSLLPEETQYF.